The 2 T cell receptor beta chains below were found in one sample sequenced in a study of CD8 T cells in ankylosing spondylitis. Study results and caveats: A TCR beta motif made of about 8 highly homologous variants seemed typical of ankylosing spondylitis blood.

Their cognate antigens are unknown. TCRdb ran MiXCR on the 5' RACE reads and lists one entry per CDR3 protein. The table lists around 770,000 distinct CDR3 sequences, about an eighth of them singletons. The sample was blood, either unsorted or a sorted T cell fraction (not recorded which). Receptors were obtained from a male donor with ankylosing spondylitis.

This clonotype showed up many times. This chain connects TRBV20-1 to TRBJ2-1, with TRBD2 identical over 12 bases. The CDR3 is 15 amino acids. Germline-derived CDR1 and CDR2 are DFQATT and SNEGSKA (reference sequence). The V gene end was trimmed by 1 base and the J gene end by 7 bases; junction bases not matched to a gene: 5. The CDR3 sequence is CSARVGLAGRNEQFF. Here the CDR3 DNA reads TGCAGTGCTAGAGTAGGACTAGCGGGGAGGAATGAGCAGTTCTTC.

The DNA for the CDR3 is TGCGCCAGCAGCTTGCTGGGACTGGGCTACAATGAGCAGTTCTTC. Its protein is CASSLLGLGYNEQFF. The gene calls are TRBV4-1 and TRBJ2-1; D may be TRBD2 (6 bases). Germline CDR1 and CDR2: MGHRA and YSYEKL. CDR3 length: 15 amino acids. V lost 5 bases and J 3 bases, leaving 14 bases between the germline ends.